The 22 T cell receptor beta chains presented below share a single source sample, sequenced in a study of vaccination and CD4 T cells after COVID-19. No cognate antigen is known for these TCRs. Time point noted: late sampling 161 to 241 days after vaccination in a few convalescent patients. The treatment was: approximately 10-day PBMC culture with coronavirus spike peptide pools or control peptides (ViraFEST assay). The Oncomine TCR Beta short-read assay generated sequence data from the DNA of cultured CD4+ T cells. TCRdb fed the PCR reads into MiXCR, producing one record per CDR3 protein. The table lists over 15,000 distinct CDR3 sequences, about 50% of them singletons. The sample in question was CD4+ T cells from blood, cultured in vitro, obtained about 7 months after SARS-CoV-2 vaccination. Receptor source: a human donor who had recovered from COVID-19.

This chain uses TRBV7-3 with TRBJ2-7; TRBD2 matches 7 bases. The closer fit of TRBJ2-5 to the DNA end suggests the J call may be wrong. The germline CDR1 and CDR2 sequences are SGHTA and FQGTGA. This CDR3 has 14 amino acids. The CDR3 loop is CASSPSGISETQYF. The CDR3 DNA sequence: TGTGCCAGCAGCCCAAGCGGGATCTCGGAGACCCAGTACTTC.

The chain uses TRBV30 and TRBJ1-1; 8 nucleotides line up with TRBD1. V was clipped by 1 base and J by 6 bases; unmatched bases: 4. The CDR3 contains 13 residues. Per the germline V gene, CDR1 is GTSNPN and CDR2 is SVGIG (reference sequence). The CDR3: CAWSGTGSAEAFF. In DNA, the CDR3 is TGTGCCTGGAGTGGGACAGGGAGCGCTGAAGCTTTCTTT.

This clonotype was detected a few times. J is TRBJ2-7 and V is TRBV7-9; TRBD1 matches 11 bases. CDR3 length equals 15 residues. J was trimmed by 6 bases and V by 5 bases; bases with no gene match: 9. The germline CDR1 and CDR2 sequences are SEHNR and FQNEAQ (reference sequence). CDR3 sequence: CASSLLGQGAVEQYF. Here the CDR3 DNA reads TGTGCCAGCAGCCTACTCGGACAGGGGGCGGTCGAGCAGTACTTC.

In DNA form, the CDR3 reads TGCTTGCCCCGGGGGGTCAACACAGATACGCAGTATTTT. Protein sequence: CLPRGVNTDTQYF. This chain joins TRBV20-1 and TRBJ2-3; 7 bases fit TRBD2. The CDR3 totals 13 residues. CDR1 and CDR2 from the germline V gene are DFQATT and SNEGSKA (reference sequence).

V usage is TRBV6-5 and J usage is TRBJ2-5, with 10 positions matching TRBD2. With 4 bases clipped from V and 5 bases from J, the junction kept 7 bases outside the gene matches. Germline CDR1 reads MNHEY; CDR2 reads SVGAGI. The CDR3 loop spans 15 amino acids. The CDR3, as DNA: TGTGCCAGCAGTTCCGGACTAGCGGTCCTCGAGACCCAGTACTTC. Encoded protein: CASSSGLAVLETQYF.

The chain combines TRBV6-5 with TRBJ1-6; D remains ambiguous. Between the trimmed V and J ends, which lost 4 bases and 0 bases, there was a span of 16 bases. Germline V gene sequence: CDR1 MNHEY, CDR2 SVGAGI. The CDR3 extends over 18 amino acids. DNA of the CDR3: TGTGCCAGCAGTTTCCGGCCCGGCGCCATCTCCTATAATTCACCCCTCCACTTT. Protein product: CASSFRPGAISYNSPLHF.

The sample holds a few counts of this clonotype. The chain is built from TRBV20-1 and TRBJ1-5; a possible D gene is TRBD1 (6 bases). Germline CDR1 is DFQATT and CDR2 is SNEGSKA (reference sequence). Trimming removed 5 bases from V and 7 bases from J, with 15 bases in between. This CDR3 has 13 residues. The CDR3 DNA reads as TGCAGTGCTCCGAGACGTGACAGGCAGCCCCAGCATTTT. Amino acids: CSAPRRDRQPQHF.

The V and J genes are TRBV10-2 and TRBJ2-6; no clear D. CDR1 is WSHSY, CDR2 SAAADI, per germline. V dropped 4 bases and J dropped 2 bases, with 6 bases sitting between them. The CDR3 loop spans 14 amino acids. The CDR3 coding sequence is TGCGCCAGCAGTGTCTGGGCTGGGGCCAACGTCCTGACTTTC. It is translated as CASSVWAGANVLTF.

The chain carries TRBV6-1 and TRBJ2-7, with D perhaps TRBD1 or TRBD2 (5 bases each). The CDR3 has 14 amino acids. CDR1 and CDR2 from the germline V gene are MNHNS and SASEGT. Trimming took 5 bases from V and 3 from J, leaving 14 bases between them. The CDR3 sequence is CASSLGPTIYEQYF. The DNA of the CDR3 is TGTGCCAGCAGTCTGGGACCGACGATCTACGAGCAGTACTTC.

In its sample, this clonotype was seen a few times. The rearrangement joins TRBV6-1 to TRBJ2-5; tentatively, D is TRBD2 (7 bases). This CDR3 comprises 15 residues. Germline values: CDR1 MNHNS, CDR2 SASEGT. Trimming took 7 bases from V and 5 from J, leaving 20 bases between them. CDR3 DNA: TGTGCCAGCACCAGAGGGGGGGGGGTGGGGGAGACCCAGTACTTC. This codes for CASTRGGGVGETQYF.

The chain is built from TRBV11-3 and TRBJ2-1, with TRBD2 matching 8 bases. J was trimmed by 4 bases and V by 0 bases; bases with no gene match: 5. The CDR3 is 16 residues long. Looked up from germline, CDR1 is SGHNT and CDR2 is YENEEA. CDR3 sequence reads: CASSLDRASGYNEQFF. In DNA, the CDR3 is TGTGCCAGCAGCTTAGATCGGGCTAGCGGGTACAATGAGCAGTTCTTC.

The V and J genes are TRBV20-1 and TRBJ2-7; 7 bases are a match to TRBD2. CDR3 size: 11 residues. J was trimmed by 5 bases and V by 5 bases; bases with no gene match: 3. CDR1 and CDR2 (germline): DFQATT, SNEGSKA (reference sequence). CDR3 amino acids: CSAVRGDEQYF. CDR3 coding DNA: TGCAGTGCTGTTCGGGGGGACGAGCAGTACTTC.

This chain links TRBV20-1 with TRBJ1-1, with unresolved D. V dropped 3 bases and J dropped 5 bases, with 4 bases sitting between them. Germline V CDR1 and CDR2: DFQATT, SNEGSKA (reference sequence). The CDR3 runs to 10 residues. The CDR3 region has the DNA TGCAGTGCTAGGCGGACTGAAGCTTTCTTT. Translation gives CSARRTEAFF.

This clonotype was counted a few times. The CDR3 DNA follows: TGCAGTGCTAGTAGCGGGGCGGTAGATACGCAGTATTTT. Its translation: CSASSGAVDTQYF. The rearrangement joins TRBV20-1 to TRBJ2-3, with 8 bases fitting TRBD2. The J segment lost 5 bases and the V segment lost 3 bases, leaving 4 bases of the junction unmatched. Looked up from germline, CDR1 is DFQATT and CDR2 is SNEGSKA (reference sequence). CDR3 size: 13 residues.

The chain joins TRBV6-1 to TRBJ1-2; possibly TRBD1 for D (5 bases). Germline assignment: CDR1 MNHNS and CDR2 SASEGT. Trimming took off 3 bases at V and 7 bases at J, with 15 bases between the two ends. The CDR3 has 14 amino acids. CDR3 in DNA: TGTGCCAGCAGTGATCGGGCCAGGGCCTCTGGCTACACCTTC. It encodes CASSDRARASGYTF.

In DNA form, the CDR3 reads TGCAGTGCTAGCGGCCAAGAGACCCAGTACTTC. As protein: CSASGQETQYF. The V gene is TRBV20-1, the J gene TRBJ2-5; D not certain. The CDR3 has 11 amino acids. V lost 3 bases and J lost 1, with 3 bases in between. Germline-derived CDR1 and CDR2 are DFQATT and SNEGSKA (reference sequence).

The chain joins TRBV20-1 to TRBJ1-2, with 7 bases that match TRBD1. Looked up from germline, CDR1 is DFQATT and CDR2 is SNEGSKA (reference sequence). CDR3 length: 12 residues. The CDR3 spells CRGGTVNYGYTF. The CDR3 DNA follows: TGCAGGGGGGGGACAGTAAACTATGGCTACACCTTC.

The chain couples TRBV19 to TRBJ2-2; TRBD1 matches 7 bases. J was trimmed by 2 bases and V by 5 bases; bases with no gene match: 5. The CDR3 is 15 residues long. CDR1 LNHDA and CDR2 SQIVND come from the germline V gene (reference sequence). CDR3 nucleotides: TGTGCCAGTAGTCCGGGACAGCCAAACACCGGGGAGCTGTTTTTT. It yields the protein CASSPGQPNTGELFF.

The rearrangement joins TRBV5-4 to TRBJ2-3; no reliable D call. Deletions cut 4 bases from V and 1 base from J, with 10 bases between. This CDR3 comprises 14 residues. CDR1 is SGHNT, CDR2 YYREEE, per germline (reference sequence). As DNA, the CDR3 is TGTGCCAGCAGCGATAGAGCTGGCACAGATACGCAGTATTTT. Encoded protein: CASSDRAGTDTQYF.

This clonotype showed up just a few times. This chain connects TRBV20-1 to TRBJ1-6, with D hard to call. The V end lost 2 bases, the J end lost 4 bases, and 15 bases lay between the germline ends. Germline V gene data show CDR1 as DFQATT and CDR2 as SNEGSKA (reference sequence). The CDR3 length is 16 residues. DNA of the CDR3: TGCAGTGCTAGACCCCCACAGAAATCGTATAATTCACCCCTCCACTTT. It is translated as CSARPPQKSYNSPLHF.

This clonotype has just a few counts. The rearrangement uses TRBV7-2 and TRBJ2-3; TRBD1 agrees at 7 bases. Germline V CDR1 and CDR2: SGHTA, FQGNSA. The J segment lost 3 bases and the V segment lost 5 bases, leaving 8 bases of the junction unmatched. This CDR3 contains 15 residues. The CDR3 DNA follows: TGTGCCAGCAGCCGTACGGGACAGCCGACAGATACGCAGTATTTT. It is translated as CASSRTGQPTDTQYF.

This clonotype showed up just once. The chain is built from TRBV7-3 and TRBJ2-3; maybe TRBD2 (6 bases). The germline V gene encodes CDR1 SGHTA and CDR2 FQGTGA. This CDR3 has 18 residues. The V end was cut by 2 bases, the J end by 3 bases, with 21 bases between. This chain's CDR3 is CASSLWLGGPPGTDTQYF. CDR3 sequence (DNA): TGTGCCAGCAGCTTATGGTTAGGAGGGCCGCCCGGGACAGATACGCAGTATTTT. Combining the CDR3 with reference TRBV7-3 and TRBJ2-3 gives the whole variable domain GAGVSQTPSNKVTEKGKYVELRCDPISGHTALYWYRQSLGQGPEFLIYFQGTGAADDSGLPNDRFFAVRPEGSVSTLKIQRTERGDSAVYLCASSLWLGGPPGTDTQYFGPGTRLTVL.